What follows are 26 T cell receptor beta chains derived from one specimen sequenced in a study of blood T cell repertoires in COVID-19. Here immunoSEQ multiplex PCR was the method, and the copy in TCRdb shows in-frame clones only, minus some. Of 150,000 to 200,000 clones listed, 70% to 90% were seen once; the top ten hold roughly 11%. Sample: peripheral blood. The origin of the receptors is a woman aged 60-75 years with COVID-19, enrolled during active disease.

This rearrangement joins TRBV3-1 (or the pseudogene TRBV3-2) to TRBJ2-3, with 11 bases identical to TRBD2. Germline V gene lookup returns CDR1 LGHDT and CDR2 YNNKEL (reference sequence). The CDR3 is 14 residues long. V shed 8 bases and J 4 bases; nucleotides not matched to a gene: 5. The CDR3 bases are TGTGCCAGCGGCGTAGCGGGAGGGTCAGATACGCAGTATTTT. It encodes CASGVAGGSDTQYF.

The chain has TRBV7-9 and TRBJ1-5; a possible D gene is TRBD1 (6 bases). Deletions cut 1 base from V and 4 bases from J, with 11 bases between. This CDR3 comprises 15 residues. CDR1 is SEHNR, CDR2 FQNEAQ, per germline (reference sequence). Here the CDR3 DNA reads TGTGCCAGCAGCTTAGAAACAGGGATAAATCAGCCCCAGCATTTT. It encodes CASSLETGINQPQHF.

This chain links TRBV14 with TRBJ2-5; D not resolved. Trimming took 0 bases from V and 5 from J, leaving 10 bases between them. The CDR3 has 14 amino acids. Germline V CDR1 and CDR2: SGHDN, FVKESK. The chain's CDR3 is CASSQDRNRETQYF. In DNA, the CDR3 is TGTGCCAGCAGCCAAGATCGAAACCGGGAGACCCAGTACTTC. The full variable domain, completed using reference TRBV14 and TRBJ2-5, is EAGVTQFPSHSVIEKGQTVTLRCDPISGHDNLYWYRRVMGKEIKFLLHFVKESKQDESGMPNNRFLAERTGGTYSTLKVQPAELEDSGVYFCASSQDRNRETQYFGPGTRLLVL.

Only one count was recorded for this clone. The chain carries TRBV5-4 and TRBJ1-2; no clear D. V shed 1 base and J shed 8 bases, with 15 bases lying between them. This CDR3 has 14 residues. Per germline, CDR1 SGHNT and CDR2 YYREEE (reference sequence). The CDR3 sequence: CASSLIGPTRGYTF. The CDR3 DNA reads as TGTGCCAGCAGCTTGATCGGCCCAACGCGGGGCTACACCTTC.

This chain links TRBV28 with TRBJ2-1; 12 bases align to TRBD2. The CDR3 spans 14 residues. CDR1 MDHEN and CDR2 SYDVKM come from the germline V gene. V dropped 6 bases and J dropped 4; count of bases not matched to a gene: 1. The CDR3 sequence: CASRLAGGYNEQFF. The CDR3 nucleotides are TGTGCCAGCAGGCTAGCGGGAGGGTACAATGAGCAGTTCTTC.

This chain links TRBV7-2 with TRBJ2-1, with 11 positions matching TRBD2. This CDR3 spans 16 amino acids. CDR1 SGHTA and CDR2 FQGNSA come from the germline V gene. Germline trimming cut 3 bases from V and 5 bases from J; bases unmatched to any gene: 6. The CDR3 here is CASSFPTSGVHNEQFF. CDR3 coding DNA: TGTGCCAGCAGCTTCCCGACTAGCGGGGTTCACAATGAGCAGTTCTTC.

This clone appeared once. Other DNA sequences in this sample translate to the same CDR3. The chain uses TRBV6-5 and TRBJ1-1; D is unclear. V was cut by 6 bases and J by 1 base, with 6 bases left in between. The CDR3 consists of 12 residues. Germline V gives CDR1 MNHEY, CDR2 SVGAGI. CDR3 bases: TGTGCCAGCAGCCGGGGGAACACTGAAGCTTTCTTT. This encodes CASSRGNTEAFF.

In this sample, this clone turned up once. The chain links TRBV30 to TRBJ2-2, with 8 positions matching TRBD2. This CDR3 region has 18 residues. Per the germline V gene, CDR1 is GTSNPN and CDR2 is SVGIG (reference sequence). V trimming: 0 bases; J trimming: 1 base; junction bases outside the gene matches: 10. The CDR3 loop reads CAWSVLTGGLGNTGELFF. CDR3 sequence (DNA): TGTGCCTGGAGTGTACTCACCGGGGGACTAGGGAACACCGGGGAGCTGTTTTTT.

The table lists this clone with a count of one. The chain carries TRBV27 and TRBJ1-6, with 7 bases that match TRBD1. Germline CDR1 MNHEY, CDR2 SMNVEV (reference sequence). Trimming cost V 3 bases and J 6 bases; bases outside gene matches: 17. The CDR3 extends over 19 amino acids. The CDR3 spells CASSFPGTALLKGNSPLHF. CDR3 DNA: TGTGCCAGCAGTTTCCCCGGGACAGCCCTCTTAAAGGGTAATTCACCCCTCCACTTT.

This chain joins TRBV5-1 and TRBJ1-3; D is possibly TRBD1 (5 bases). V gave up 4 bases and J gave up 0 bases, with 11 bases separating them. Germline values: CDR1 SGHRS, CDR2 YFSETQ. The CDR3 has 15 residues. The CDR3 sequence is CASSRTGISGNTIYF. The CDR3, as DNA: TGCGCCAGCAGCAGAACAGGAATCTCTGGAAACACCATATATTTT. The variable domain in full, completed from reference TRBV5-1 and TRBJ1-3, reads KAGVTQTPRYLIKTRGQQVTLSCSPISGHRSVSWYQQTPGQGLQFLFEYFSETQRNKGNFPGRFSGRQFSNSRSEMNVSTLELGDSALYLCASSRTGISGNTIYFGEGSWLTVV.

V usage is TRBV5-8 and J usage is TRBJ1-1; unclear D gene. The V gene lost 5 bases and the J gene lost 4 bases, with 12 bases spanning the gap. CDR3 length: 13 amino acids. Germline-derived CDR1 and CDR2 are SGHTS and YDEGEE. CDR3 loop: CASREGRGTEAFF. The CDR3 bases are TGTGCCAGCAGGGAGGGCCGGGGCACTGAAGCTTTCTTT.

This chain joins TRBV5-4 and TRBJ2-1, with 9 bases that match TRBD2. V trimming: 5 bases; J trimming: 7 bases; junction bases outside the gene matches: 7. CDR1 SGHNT and CDR2 YYREEE come from the germline V gene (reference sequence). The CDR3 has 14 residues. In DNA, the CDR3 is TGTGCCAGCAGAGTAGCGGGAGAAGGAAATGAGCAGTTCTTC. Translation gives CASRVAGEGNEQFF.

This chain links TRBV5-1 with TRBJ1-3, with TRBD1 matching 7 bases. V trimming: 4 bases; J trimming: 2 bases; junction bases outside the gene matches: 6. This CDR3 spans 15 amino acids. CDR1 and CDR2 (germline): SGHRS, YFSETQ. The CDR3 spells CASSETGSPGNTIYF. The CDR3 coding sequence is TGCGCCAGCAGCGAGACAGGGTCTCCTGGAAACACCATATATTTT. Combining the CDR3 with reference TRBV5-1 and TRBJ1-3 gives the whole variable domain KAGVTQTPRYLIKTRGQQVTLSCSPISGHRSVSWYQQTPGQGLQFLFEYFSETQRNKGNFPGRFSGRQFSNSRSEMNVSTLELGDSALYLCASSETGSPGNTIYFGEGSWLTVV.

This chain joins TRBV10-3 and TRBJ2-7, with D maybe TRBD2 (6 bases). The CDR3 contains 13 residues. Looked up from germline, CDR1 is ENHRY and CDR2 is SYGVKD. Trimming removed 0 bases at V and 9 bases at J, with 12 bases between. The CDR3 reads CAISESSPGVQYF. CDR3 sequence (DNA): TGTGCCATCAGTGAGTCGAGTCCGGGAGTGCAGTACTTC.

The chain links TRBV24-1 to TRBJ2-5; possibly TRBD2 for D (7 bases). Trimming shortened V by 0 bases and J by 5 bases, and 15 bases separated the two germline ends. Germline V gene data show CDR1 as KGHDR and CDR2 as SFDVKD. The length of the CDR3 is 16 residues. The DNA for the CDR3 is TGTGCCACCAGTGATTTGCAGGGGAGGGCCGGGGAGACCCAGTACTTC. Its protein is CATSDLQGRAGETQYF.

This clone was picked up one time. The V gene is TRBV9, the J gene TRBJ1-1; maybe TRBD1 (5 bases). This CDR3 comprises 14 residues. V dropped 4 bases and J dropped 6 bases, with 16 bases sitting between them. The germline V gene has CDR1 SGDLS and CDR2 YYNGEE. CDR3 protein: CASSPRNRLAEAFF. CDR3 coding DNA: TGTGCCAGCAGCCCCCGTAACAGGTTGGCTGAAGCTTTCTTT.

This clone has just a few counts. The genes are TRBV28 and TRBJ1-3; D is perhaps TRBD1 (5 bases). Trimming took off 4 bases at V and 4 bases at J, with 17 bases between the two ends. Germline-derived CDR1 and CDR2 are MDHEN and SYDVKM. The length of the CDR3 is 16 residues. Here the CDR3 reads CASSSPGGGLGNTIYF. The CDR3 DNA is TGTGCCAGCAGTTCCCCCGGGGGAGGGCTAGGAAACACCATATATTTT.

The rearrangement joins TRBV10-3 to TRBJ1-5; 8 bases map to TRBD1. The ends lost 9 bases at V and 4 bases at J; junction bases unmatched: 5. The CDR3 runs 13 residues. CDR1 is ENHRY and CDR2 is SYGVKD in the germline V gene. CDR3 DNA: TGTGCCATAGCAGGGGGCCCAAATCAGCCCCAGCATTTT. It yields the protein CAIAGGPNQPQHF.

This clone appeared many times. V and J are TRBV5-1 and TRBJ1-6; a weak D match, TRBD1 (5 bases). Germline V lookup: CDR1 SGHRS, CDR2 YFSETQ. This CDR3 spans 15 amino acids. V lost 4 bases and J 0 bases, leaving 8 bases between the germline ends. The CDR3 is CASSQGSSYNSPLHF. CDR3 sequence (DNA): TGCGCCAGCAGCCAGGGTAGCTCCTATAATTCACCCCTCCACTTT.

The CDR3 spells CASSTRLDQPQHF. CDR3 DNA sequence: TGTGCCAGCAGTACCAGGTTGGATCAGCCCCAGCATTTT. This chain links TRBV6-4 with TRBJ1-5; D gene ambiguous. The CDR3 runs 13 residues. Germline CDR1 is MRHNA and CDR2 is SNTAGT. V was clipped by 5 bases and J by 5 bases, with 10 bases between them.

The chain is built from TRBV18 and TRBJ2-5, with 10 bases that match TRBD1. This CDR3 region has 15 residues. CDR1 and CDR2 (germline): KGHSH, LQKENI. J lost 5 bases, V lost 4 bases, and 7 bases had no gene match. DNA of the CDR3: TGTGCCAGCTCACGACAGGGGGCGCGCGGGGAGACCCAGTACTTC. Amino acid sequence: CASSRQGARGETQYF.

The chain joins TRBV18 to TRBJ2-2; TRBD1 aligns across 7 bases. Germline lookup yields CDR1 KGHSH and CDR2 LQKENI. The CDR3 is made up of 18 amino acids. The V gene end was trimmed by 2 bases and the J gene end by 0 bases; junction bases not matched to a gene: 9. CDR3: CASSPEQGLGSNTGELFF. The CDR3 DNA is TGTGCCAGCTCACCAGAACAGGGGTTGGGCTCGAACACCGGGGAGCTGTTTTTT.

The chain is built from TRBV27 and TRBJ1-6; a possible D gene is TRBD1 (6 bases). The CDR3 totals 14 residues. Looked up from germline, CDR1 is MNHEY and CDR2 is SMNVEV (reference sequence). The germline V and J ends were trimmed by 3 bases and 10 bases, with 13 bases remaining between them. The CDR3 DNA is TGTGCCAGCAGTTTTCGGGGGGCGAACTCACCCCTCCACTTT. Translated: CASSFRGANSPLHF.

This clone was seen a handful of times. This rearrangement joins TRBV30 to TRBJ1-5, with 8 bases aligning to TRBD1. Germline values: CDR1 GTSNPN, CDR2 SVGIG (reference sequence). The CDR3 extends over 13 amino acids. The V gene end was trimmed by 3 bases and the J gene end by 2 bases; junction bases not matched to a gene: 0. The chain's CDR3 is CAWRDRGNQPQHF. In DNA form, the CDR3 reads TGTGCCTGGAGGGACAGGGGCAATCAGCCCCAGCATTTT.

This sequence joins TRBV19 and TRBJ2-3; D call uncertain. The CDR3 runs 13 residues. The V end lost 6 bases, the J end lost 6 bases, and 13 bases lay between the germline ends. The germline V gene encodes CDR1 LNHDA and CDR2 SQIVND (reference sequence). In DNA form, the CDR3 reads TGTGCCAGTAGCAACGCTAGATTGGATACGCAGTATTTT. As protein: CASSNARLDTQYF.

This clone was detected a few times. The rearrangement joins TRBV18 to TRBJ2-7; 10 nucleotides line up with TRBD1. From germline, CDR1 is KGHSH and CDR2 LQKENI. CDR3 size: 15 residues. The junction had 5 bases not matched to a gene; V was cut back by 3 bases and J by 3 bases. The CDR3 is CASSPPGQGYYEQYF. The DNA for the CDR3 is TGTGCCAGCTCACCCCCGGGACAGGGGTACTACGAGCAGTACTTC. Variable domain in full (rest from reference TRBV18 and TRBJ2-7): NAGVMQNPRHLVRRRGQEARLRCSPMKGHSHVYWYRQLPEEGLKFMVYLQKENIIDESGMPKERFSAEFPKEGPSILRIQQVVRGDSAAYFCASSPPGQGYYEQYFGPGTRLTVT.